The 24 T cell receptor beta chains presented below share a single source sample, sequenced in a study of blood T cells in healthy people across ages. PCR was performed a second time for roughly 7 to 11 cycles using a sample-barcoded 5' primer and a J-beta primer mix. TCRdb used MiXCR to reprocess the 5' RACE reads, holding one entry per CDR3 protein. The table lists 1.4 million to 1.5 million distinct CDR3 sequences, 40% to 50% of them singletons. Material: blood. These receptors all stem from a woman aged 18 to 35 in good health.

This chain joins TRBV27 and TRBJ1-4, with 9 positions matching TRBD1. Trimming cost V 3 bases and J 5 bases; bases outside gene matches: 4. Germline lookup yields CDR1 MNHEY and CDR2 SMNVEV (reference sequence). CDR3 size: 15 residues. The CDR3 sequence is CASSFRDRVNEKLFF. As DNA, the CDR3 is TGTGCCAGCAGTTTCCGGGACAGGGTAAATGAAAAACTGTTTTTT.

On this clonotype itself: The junction departs from germline at one end; a sequencing error may be responsible. The chain uses TRBV7-7 and TRBJ2-1, with D maybe TRBD2 (6 bases). Germline CDR1 SSHAT, CDR2 FNYEAQ (reference sequence). This CDR3 has 14 residues. CDR3 nucleotide sequence: TGTGCTAGCAGCTTAGGGAGGTTAGGAGGTGAGCAGTTCTTC. This encodes CASSLGRLGGEQFF.

The CDR3 is CASSLVLTQDTTF. The CDR3 DNA follows: TGTGCCAGCAGCTTAGTCCTCACTCAAGATACCACCTTC. This chain connects TRBV7-9 to TRBJ1-2; unclear D gene. CDR3 length equals 13 residues. Trimming cost V 1 base and J 13 bases, with 16 bases left between them. Germline-derived CDR1 and CDR2 are SEHNR and FQNEAQ (reference sequence).

V and J are TRBV4-2 and TRBJ2-1, with 7 bases lining up with TRBD2. Germline V gene sequence: CDR1 LGHNA, CDR2 YNFKEQ. V gave up 0 bases and J gave up 9 bases; unmatched junction bases: 14. CDR3 length: 17 residues. DNA of the CDR3: TGTGCCAGCAGCCAAGATCCGCCTAGCGGATCAACAGTTGAGCAGTTCTTC. It encodes CASSQDPPSGSTVEQFF.

This clonotype has just a few counts. The chain links TRBV27 to TRBJ2-7; possible D gene TRBD1, 5 bases. Between the trimmed V and J ends, which lost 5 bases and 2 bases, there was a span of 7 bases. Germline V gene lookup returns CDR1 MNHEY and CDR2 SMNVEV (reference sequence). This CDR3 spans 12 amino acids. This chain's CDR3 is CASSGATYEQYF. CDR3 nucleotides: TGTGCCAGCAGTGGGGCCACCTACGAGCAGTACTTC.

The DNA of the CDR3 is TGCGCCAGCCGACAGGGTAGGGACACAGATACGCAGTATTTT. Protein sequence: CASRQGRDTDTQYF. The chain joins TRBV5-1 to TRBJ2-3; TRBD1 aligns across 7 bases. With V trimmed by 7 bases and J by 2 bases, 7 bases remained unmatched. This CDR3 is 14 amino acids long. Germline V gene data show CDR1 as SGHRS and CDR2 as YFSETQ.

This sequence joins TRBV14 and TRBJ1-4, with D unresolved. Per germline, CDR1 SGHDN and CDR2 FVKESK. Trimming took 1 base from V and 4 from J, leaving 13 bases between them. The CDR3 totals 16 residues. As DNA, the CDR3 is TGTGCCAGCAGCCAAGGGCTGCGGCGGTTTAATGAAAAACTGTTTTTT. Protein product: CASSQGLRRFNEKLFF.

V is TRBV6-6 and J is TRBJ2-7; tentative D call: TRBD2 (5 bases). Per germline, CDR1 MNHNY and CDR2 SVGAGI (reference sequence). Trimming stripped 6 bases from V and 3 bases from J, with 21 bases between. The CDR3 has 16 residues. CDR3 loop: CASSSPLEGKLYEQYF. CDR3 bases: TGTGCCAGCAGCTCCCCCCTCGAGGGTAAGCTCTACGAGCAGTACTTC.

The rearrangement links TRBV7-9 to TRBJ1-2, with D maybe TRBD1 (5 bases). The CDR3 has 12 residues. Germline V gene data show CDR1 as SEHNR and CDR2 as FQNEAQ (reference sequence). V shed 9 bases and J shed 4 bases, with 12 bases lying between them. The CDR3 DNA is TGTGCCAGAGAGGACATTGGCTATGGCTACACCTTC. This translates into CAREDIGYGYTF.

This sequence joins TRBV29-1 and TRBJ1-2; TRBD1 agrees at 8 bases. The CDR3 has 12 residues. The J segment lost 7 bases and the V segment lost 4 bases, leaving 5 bases of the junction unmatched. Germline CDR1 reads SQVTM; CDR2 reads ANQGSEA. The CDR3 DNA follows: TGCAGCGTTGCAGGGGGCCCTGGTGGCTACACCTTC. It is translated as CSVAGGPGGYTF.

The gene calls are TRBV12-3 or TRBV12-4 and TRBJ2-2; 16 bases are a match to TRBD2. After removal of 2 bases from V and 9 bases from J, the junction contained 12 bases not matched to a gene. There are 19 residues in the CDR3. The CDR3 sequence is CASSLYGTSGRAERRELFF. Written as DNA, the CDR3 is TGTGCCAGCAGTTTATACGGGACTAGCGGGAGGGCCGAGCGTAGGGAGCTGTTTTTT.

The CDR3 DNA follows: TGTGCCATCAGTGAGGTCCCTGGGGGCAATCAGCCCCAGCATTTT. Its translation is CAISEVPGGNQPQHF. This chain uses TRBV10-3 with TRBJ1-5; D gene unclear. Germline V CDR1 and CDR2: ENHRY, SYGVKD. The CDR3 spans 15 residues. The V end lost 2 bases, the J end lost 2 bases, and 10 bases lay between the germline ends.

The chain links TRBV5-6 to TRBJ2-6; possibly TRBD1 for D (6 bases). Between the trimmed V and J ends, which lost 0 bases and 1 base, there was a span of 20 bases. The CDR3 has 20 amino acids. The germline V gene encodes CDR1 SGHDT and CDR2 YYEEEE. In nucleotides, the CDR3 is TGTGCCAGCAGCTTGGAGATATATGGCAGGGGAAGGTCTGGGGCCAACGTCCTGACTTTC. As protein: CASSLEIYGRGRSGANVLTF.

This chain links TRBV28 with TRBJ1-4; TRBD1 is a possible D gene (6 bases). The germline V gene encodes CDR1 MDHEN and CDR2 SYDVKM. Trimming cost V 1 base and J 4 bases, with 10 bases left between them. The CDR3 runs to 15 residues. CDR3 loop: CASSLSGGFNEKLFF. The CDR3 bases are TGTGCCAGCAGTTTATCGGGGGGCTTTAATGAAAAACTGTTTTTT.

This chain uses TRBV11-2 with TRBJ2-5; maybe TRBD2 (6 bases). The CDR3 contains 14 residues. Germline V CDR1 and CDR2: SGHAT, FQNNGV. V gave up 1 base and J gave up 4 bases, with 10 bases separating them. The CDR3 sequence is CASSLGKGGETQYF. The DNA for the CDR3 is TGTGCCAGCAGCTTAGGCAAGGGAGGAGAGACCCAGTACTTC.

This clonotype was counted only a few times. The chain uses TRBV7-9 and TRBJ2-2; 8 bases map to TRBD1. The CDR3 length is 14 residues. The junction had 3 bases not matched to a gene; V was cut back by 5 bases and J by 4 bases. CDR1 and CDR2 (germline): SEHNR, FQNEAQ (reference sequence). The CDR3 is CASSRTGGTGELFF. The CDR3, as DNA: TGTGCCAGCAGCCGAACAGGGGGCACCGGGGAGCTGTTTTTT.

This clonotype appeared a single time. The rearrangement links TRBV3-1 to TRBJ2-5, with TRBD2 matching over 8 bases. Germline trimming cut 2 bases from V and 13 bases from J; bases unmatched to any gene: 6. CDR1 and CDR2 from the germline V gene are LGHDT and YNNKEL (reference sequence). The CDR3 length is 12 residues. For the CDR3, the DNA is TGTGCCAGCAGCCAAAACCGGGAGGGAAGGTACTTC. Protein sequence: CASSQNREGRYF.

The gene calls are TRBV6-2 or TRBV6-3 and TRBJ2-7; no firm D call. The CDR3 is 15 amino acids. V was clipped by 6 bases and J by 3 bases, with 18 bases between them. Germline CDR1 and CDR2: MNHEY and SVGEGT. CDR3 bases: TGTGCCAGCAGGAATGGACCTCTCCTCGGCTACGAGCAGTACTTC. Protein sequence: CASRNGPLLGYEQYF.

Comments on this clonotype: This may be a read error: a much more frequent sequence differs by one nucleotide. The V gene is TRBV27, the J gene TRBJ2-7, with 7 bases that match TRBD1. CDR1 is MNHEY and CDR2 is SMNVEV in the germline V gene (reference sequence). The CDR3 totals 12 residues. The CDR3 protein is CAGSLGGHEQYF. The CDR3, as DNA: TGTGCCGGCAGTTTAGGGGGCCACGAGCAGTACTTC.

The rearrangement links TRBV20-1 to TRBJ2-1; no clear D. The germline gives CDR1 DFQATT, CDR2 SNEGSKA (reference sequence). The ends were cut back, 2 bases at V and 4 bases at J, with 6 bases in the middle. The CDR3 loop spans 12 amino acids. The CDR3 nucleotides read TGCAGTGCTAGACGCGGTTACAATGAGCAGTTCTTC. Translating it yields CSARRGYNEQFF.

Concerning this clonotype: With a much larger clone just one base away, this may be a read error. DNA of the CDR3: TGCGCCAGCAGCCGTCACCCTGGGACAGGTAACTACGAGCAGTACTTC. Translated, it gives CASSRHPGTGNYEQYF. The chain uses TRBV4-1 and TRBJ2-7, with TRBD1 identical over 8 bases. The V and J ends lost 4 bases and 3 bases, in that order; junction bases with no gene match: 11. The CDR3 runs to 16 residues. Germline V gives CDR1 MGHRA, CDR2 YSYEKL.

The chain has TRBV3-1 and TRBJ2-1; D remains ambiguous. Germline V CDR1 and CDR2: LGHDT, YNNKEL (reference sequence). V was shortened by 5 bases and J by 6 bases, with 17 bases between the two germline ends. This CDR3 region has 15 residues. CDR3 sequence reads: CASSNGQGPRNEQFF. The DNA of the CDR3 is TGTGCCAGCAGCAATGGCCAAGGGCCTCGCAATGAGCAGTTCTTC.

Notes on this clonotype: Mismatch with germline at one junction end may stem from a read error. The chain uses TRBV2 and TRBJ2-7; TRBD2 matches 10 bases. CDR1 and CDR2 (germline): SNHLY, FYNNEI. CDR3 size: 15 residues. The CDR3 here is CACRVGLADPYEQYF. CDR3 sequence (DNA): TGTGCCTGCAGAGTAGGACTAGCGGATCCCTACGAGCAGTACTTC.

The V call is TRBV12-3 or TRBV12-4, the J call TRBJ2-3; D is undetermined. The CDR3 consists of 14 residues. With 7 bases removed from V and 0 bases from J, the gap between germline ends came to 11 bases. The CDR3 DNA reads TGTGCCAGCAAAGTAAGGTTTAGCACAGATACGCAGTATTTT. It is translated as CASKVRFSTDTQYF.